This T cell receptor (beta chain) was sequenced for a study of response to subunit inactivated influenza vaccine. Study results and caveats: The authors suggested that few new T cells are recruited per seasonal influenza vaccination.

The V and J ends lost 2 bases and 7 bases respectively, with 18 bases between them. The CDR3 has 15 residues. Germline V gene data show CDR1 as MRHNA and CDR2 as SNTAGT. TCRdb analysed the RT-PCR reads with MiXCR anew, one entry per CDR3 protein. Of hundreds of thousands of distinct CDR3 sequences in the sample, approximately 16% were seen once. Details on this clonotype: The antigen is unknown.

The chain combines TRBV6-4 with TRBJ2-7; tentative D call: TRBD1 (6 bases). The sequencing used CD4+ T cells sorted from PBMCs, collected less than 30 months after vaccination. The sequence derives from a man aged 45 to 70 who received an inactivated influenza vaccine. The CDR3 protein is CASSDAGTLLWEQYF. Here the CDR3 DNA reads TGTGCCAGCAGTGACGCAGGGACACTACTATGGGAGCAGTACTTC.